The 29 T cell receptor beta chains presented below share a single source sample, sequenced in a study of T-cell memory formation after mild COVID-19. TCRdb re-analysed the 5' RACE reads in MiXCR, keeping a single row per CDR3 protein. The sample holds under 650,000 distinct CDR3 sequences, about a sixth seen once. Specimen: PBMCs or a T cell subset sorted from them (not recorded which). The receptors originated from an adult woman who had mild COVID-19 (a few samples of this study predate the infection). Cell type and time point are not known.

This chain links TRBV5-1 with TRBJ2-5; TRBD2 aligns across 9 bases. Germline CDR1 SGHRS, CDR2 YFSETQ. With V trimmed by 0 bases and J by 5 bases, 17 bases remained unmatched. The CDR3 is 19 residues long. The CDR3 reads CASSLVASGAMGGLETQYF. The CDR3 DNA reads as TGCGCCAGCAGCTTGGTGGCTAGCGGGGCGATGGGGGGTTTGGAGACCCAGTACTTC. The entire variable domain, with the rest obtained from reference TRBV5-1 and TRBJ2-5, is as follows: KAGVTQTPRYLIKTRGQQVTLSCSPISGHRSVSWYQQTPGQGLQFLFEYFSETQRNKGNFPGRFSGRQFSNSRSEMNVSTLELGDSALYLCASSLVASGAMGGLETQYFGPGTRLLVL.

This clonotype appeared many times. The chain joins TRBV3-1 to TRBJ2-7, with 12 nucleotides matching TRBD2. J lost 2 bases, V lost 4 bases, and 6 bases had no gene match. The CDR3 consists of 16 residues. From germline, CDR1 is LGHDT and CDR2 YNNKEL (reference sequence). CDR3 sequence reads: CASSPRLAGAPYEQYF. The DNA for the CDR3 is TGTGCCAGCAGCCCCCGACTAGCGGGGGCCCCCTACGAGCAGTACTTC.

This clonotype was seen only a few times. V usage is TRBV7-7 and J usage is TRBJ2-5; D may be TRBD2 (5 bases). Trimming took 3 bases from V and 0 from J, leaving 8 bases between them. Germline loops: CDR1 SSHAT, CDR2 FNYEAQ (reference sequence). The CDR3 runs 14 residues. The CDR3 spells CASSFAGYQETQYF. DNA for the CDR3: TGTGCCAGCAGCTTCGCGGGCTACCAAGAGACCCAGTACTTC.

Here the CDR3 reads CASSIGTANTEAFF. The DNA for the CDR3 is TGCGCCAGCAGCATAGGGACAGCGAACACTGAAGCTTTCTTT. This rearrangement joins TRBV5-1 to TRBJ1-1; 7 positions match TRBD1. With 4 bases clipped from V and 1 base from J, the junction kept 4 bases outside the gene matches. Germline CDR1 reads SGHRS; CDR2 reads YFSETQ. The CDR3 covers 14 residues.

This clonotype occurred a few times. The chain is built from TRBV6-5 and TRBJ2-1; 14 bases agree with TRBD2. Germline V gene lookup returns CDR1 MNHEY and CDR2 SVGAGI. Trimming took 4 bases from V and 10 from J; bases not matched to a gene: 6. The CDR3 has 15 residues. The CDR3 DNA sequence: TGTGCCAGCAGTTCCGGGACTAGCGGGAGTGAAGAGCAGTTCTTC. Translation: CASSSGTSGSEEQFF.

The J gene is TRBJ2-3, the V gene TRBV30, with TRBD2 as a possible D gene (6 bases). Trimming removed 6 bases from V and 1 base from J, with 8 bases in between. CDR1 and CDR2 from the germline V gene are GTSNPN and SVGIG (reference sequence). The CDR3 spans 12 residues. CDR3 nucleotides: TGTGCCTGTCCGGGGGGCACAGATACGCAGTATTTT. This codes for CACPGGTDTQYF.

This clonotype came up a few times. The CDR3 protein is CATLQGTSGSYEQYF. As DNA, the CDR3 is TGTGCCACCCTGCAGGGGACTAGCGGGAGCTACGAGCAGTACTTC. J is TRBJ2-7 and V is TRBV5-8; 14 bases fit TRBD2. Germline V gives CDR1 SGHTS, CDR2 YDEGEE. The CDR3 totals 15 residues. V lost 9 bases to trimming and J lost 3 bases; unmatched junction nucleotides: 8. Combining the CDR3 with reference TRBV5-8 and TRBJ2-7 gives the whole variable domain EAGVTQSPTHLIKTRGQQATLRCSPISGHTSVYWYQQALGLGLQFLLWYDEGEERNRGNFPPRFSGRQFPNYSSELNVNALELEDSALYLCATLQGTSGSYEQYFGPGTRLTVT.

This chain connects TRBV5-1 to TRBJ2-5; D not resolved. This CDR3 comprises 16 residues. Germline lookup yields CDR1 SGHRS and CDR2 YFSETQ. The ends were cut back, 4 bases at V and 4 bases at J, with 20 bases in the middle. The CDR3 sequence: CASSLLSDGRGETQYF. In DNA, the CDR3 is TGCGCCAGCAGCCTCCTCTCGGACGGGCGAGGAGAGACCCAGTACTTC.

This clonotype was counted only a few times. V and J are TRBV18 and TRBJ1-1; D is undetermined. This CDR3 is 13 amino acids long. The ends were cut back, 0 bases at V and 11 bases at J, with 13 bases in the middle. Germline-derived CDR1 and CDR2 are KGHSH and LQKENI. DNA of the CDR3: TGTGCCAGCTCACCACCGGTAGAAGGGATGGCTTTCTTT. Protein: CASSPPVEGMAFF.

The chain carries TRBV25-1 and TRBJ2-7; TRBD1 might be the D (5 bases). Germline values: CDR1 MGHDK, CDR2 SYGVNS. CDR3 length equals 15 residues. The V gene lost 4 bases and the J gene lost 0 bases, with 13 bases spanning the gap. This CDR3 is CASSGTGFTSYEQYF. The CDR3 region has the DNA TGTGCCAGCAGTGGAACAGGATTTACCTCCTACGAGCAGTACTTC.

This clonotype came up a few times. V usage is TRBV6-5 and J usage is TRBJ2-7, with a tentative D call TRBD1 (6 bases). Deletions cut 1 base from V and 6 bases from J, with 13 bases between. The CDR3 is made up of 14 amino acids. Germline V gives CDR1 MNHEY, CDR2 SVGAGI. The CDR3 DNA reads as TGTGCCAGCAGTTACTACAGGGAACTAGGCGAGCAGTACTTC. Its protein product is CASSYYRELGEQYF.

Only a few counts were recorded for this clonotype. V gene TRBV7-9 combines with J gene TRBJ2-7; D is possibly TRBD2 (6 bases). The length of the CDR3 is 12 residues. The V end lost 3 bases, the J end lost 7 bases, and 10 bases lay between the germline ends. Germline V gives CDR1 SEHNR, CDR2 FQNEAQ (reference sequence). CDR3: CASSFDGLEQYF. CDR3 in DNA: TGTGCCAGCAGCTTCGACGGACTAGAGCAGTACTTC.

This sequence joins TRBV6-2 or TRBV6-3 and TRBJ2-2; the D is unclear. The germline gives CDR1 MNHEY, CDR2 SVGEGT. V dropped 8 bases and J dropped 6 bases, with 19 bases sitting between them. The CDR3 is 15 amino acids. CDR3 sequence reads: CASRKMLDPPGELFF. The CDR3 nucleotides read TGTGCCAGCCGGAAAATGCTCGACCCCCCCGGGGAGCTGTTTTTT.

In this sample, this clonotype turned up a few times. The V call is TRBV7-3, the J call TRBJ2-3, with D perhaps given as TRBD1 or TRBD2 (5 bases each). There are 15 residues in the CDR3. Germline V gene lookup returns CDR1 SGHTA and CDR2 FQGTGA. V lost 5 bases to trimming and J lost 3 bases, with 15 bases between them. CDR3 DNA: TGTGCCAGCAGCGTTTCCGGGACGTTGACAGATACGCAGTATTTT. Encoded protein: CASSVSGTLTDTQYF.

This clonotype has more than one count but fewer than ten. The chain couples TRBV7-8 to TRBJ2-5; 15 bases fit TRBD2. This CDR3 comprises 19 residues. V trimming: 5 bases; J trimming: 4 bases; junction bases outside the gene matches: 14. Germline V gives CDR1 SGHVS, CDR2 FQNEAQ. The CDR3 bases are TGTGCCAGCAGCCCCATCGGACTAGCGGGGGGGCCGGTAATAGAGACCCAGTACTTC. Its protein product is CASSPIGLAGGPVIETQYF.

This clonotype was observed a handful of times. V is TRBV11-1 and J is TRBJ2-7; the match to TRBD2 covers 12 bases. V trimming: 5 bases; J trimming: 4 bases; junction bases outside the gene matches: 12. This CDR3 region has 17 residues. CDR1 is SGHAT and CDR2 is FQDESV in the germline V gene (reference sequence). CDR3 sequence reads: CASSLLPTSGGEYEQYF. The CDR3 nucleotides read TGTGCCAGCAGCCTCCTACCGACTAGCGGGGGCGAATACGAGCAGTACTTC. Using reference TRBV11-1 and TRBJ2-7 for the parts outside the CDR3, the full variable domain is EAEVAQSPRYKITEKSQAVAFWCDPISGHATLYWYRQILGQGPELLVQFQDESVVDDSQLPKDRFSAERLKGVDSTLKIQPAELGDSAMYLCASSLLPTSGGEYEQYFGPGTRLTVT.

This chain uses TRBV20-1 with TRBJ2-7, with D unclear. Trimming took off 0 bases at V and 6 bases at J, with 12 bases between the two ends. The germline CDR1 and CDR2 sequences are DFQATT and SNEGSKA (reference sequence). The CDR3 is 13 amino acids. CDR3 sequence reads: CSARDPRYIEQYF. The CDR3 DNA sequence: TGCAGTGCTAGAGATCCGCGGTATATCGAGCAGTACTTC.

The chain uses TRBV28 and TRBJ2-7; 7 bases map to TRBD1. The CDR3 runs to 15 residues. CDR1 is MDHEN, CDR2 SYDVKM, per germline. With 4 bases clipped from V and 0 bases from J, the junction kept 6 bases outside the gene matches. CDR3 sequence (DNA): TGTGCCAGCAGTTCCGCGGACAGGTCCTCCTACGAGCAGTACTTC. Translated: CASSSADRSSYEQYF.

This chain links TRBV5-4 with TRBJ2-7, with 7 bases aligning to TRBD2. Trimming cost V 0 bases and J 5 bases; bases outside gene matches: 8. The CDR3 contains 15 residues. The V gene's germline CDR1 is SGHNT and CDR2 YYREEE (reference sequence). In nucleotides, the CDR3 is TGTGCCAGCAGCTTGGGGGGCGGGAGAGGAAACGAGCAGTACTTC. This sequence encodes CASSLGGGRGNEQYF. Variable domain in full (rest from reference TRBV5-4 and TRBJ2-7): ETGVTQSPTHLIKTRGQQVTLRCSSQSGHNTVSWYQQALGQGPQFIFQYYREEENGRGNFPPRFSGLQFPNYSSELNVNALELDDSALYLCASSLGGGRGNEQYFGPGTRLTVT.

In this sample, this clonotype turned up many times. The DNA for the CDR3 is TGCAGTGCGATCGGGGGCTTCCATCAGCCCCAGCATTTT. It specifies CSAIGGFHQPQHF. The chain combines TRBV20-1 with TRBJ1-5; a weak D match, TRBD1 (6 bases). This CDR3 is 13 amino acids long. CDR1 is DFQATT and CDR2 is SNEGSKA in the germline V gene (reference sequence). The V end was cut by 6 bases, the J end by 5 bases, with 14 bases between.

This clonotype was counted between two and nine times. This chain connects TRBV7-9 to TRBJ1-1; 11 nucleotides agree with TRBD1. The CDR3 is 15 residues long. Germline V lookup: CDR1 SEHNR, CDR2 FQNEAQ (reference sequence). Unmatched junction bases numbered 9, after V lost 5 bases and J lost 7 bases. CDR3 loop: CASSNLDRGRGEAFF. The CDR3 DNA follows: TGTGCCAGCAGCAATTTGGACAGGGGGCGGGGTGAAGCTTTCTTT.

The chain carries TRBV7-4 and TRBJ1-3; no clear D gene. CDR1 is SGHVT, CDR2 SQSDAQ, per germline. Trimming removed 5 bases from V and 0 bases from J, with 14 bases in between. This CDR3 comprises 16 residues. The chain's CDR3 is CASSIREQSSGNTIYF. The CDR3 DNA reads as TGTGCCAGCAGCATACGGGAACAGAGCTCTGGAAACACCATATATTTT.

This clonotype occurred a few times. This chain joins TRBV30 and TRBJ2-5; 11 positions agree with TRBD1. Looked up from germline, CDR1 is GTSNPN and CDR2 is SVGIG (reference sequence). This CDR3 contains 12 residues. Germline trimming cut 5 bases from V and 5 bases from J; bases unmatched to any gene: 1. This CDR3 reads CAWGDRGETQYF. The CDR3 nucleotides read TGTGCCTGGGGGGACAGGGGGGAGACCCAGTACTTC.

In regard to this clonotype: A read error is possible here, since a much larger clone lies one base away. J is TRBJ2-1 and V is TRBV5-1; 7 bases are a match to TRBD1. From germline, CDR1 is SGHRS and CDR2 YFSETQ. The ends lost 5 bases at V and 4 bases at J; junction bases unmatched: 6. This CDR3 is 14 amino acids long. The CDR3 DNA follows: TGCGCCAGCAGACTGACAGGGAATTACAATGAGCAGTTCTTC. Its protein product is CASRLTGNYNEQFF.

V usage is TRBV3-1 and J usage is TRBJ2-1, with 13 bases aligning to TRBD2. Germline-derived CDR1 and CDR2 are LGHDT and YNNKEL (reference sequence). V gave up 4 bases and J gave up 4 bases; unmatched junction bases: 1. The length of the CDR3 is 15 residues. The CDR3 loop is CASSRGLAGYNEQFF. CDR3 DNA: TGTGCCAGCAGCCGGGGACTAGCGGGGTACAATGAGCAGTTCTTC.

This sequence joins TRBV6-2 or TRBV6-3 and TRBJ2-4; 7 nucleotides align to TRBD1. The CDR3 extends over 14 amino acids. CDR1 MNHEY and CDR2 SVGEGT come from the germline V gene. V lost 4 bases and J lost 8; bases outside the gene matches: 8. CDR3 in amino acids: CASSFQGESDIQYF. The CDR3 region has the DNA TGTGCCAGCAGTTTTCAGGGGGAGTCGGACATTCAGTACTTC.

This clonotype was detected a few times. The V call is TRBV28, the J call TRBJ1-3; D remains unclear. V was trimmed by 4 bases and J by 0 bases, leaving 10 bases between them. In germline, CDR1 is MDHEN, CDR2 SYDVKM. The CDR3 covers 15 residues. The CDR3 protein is CASSSPLVSGNTIYF. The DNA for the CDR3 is TGTGCCAGCAGTTCCCCTCTAGTCTCTGGAAACACCATATATTTT.

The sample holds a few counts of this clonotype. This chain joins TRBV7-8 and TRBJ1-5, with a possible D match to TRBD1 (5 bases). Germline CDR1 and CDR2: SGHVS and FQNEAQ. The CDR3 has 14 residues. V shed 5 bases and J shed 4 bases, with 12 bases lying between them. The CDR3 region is CASSPGLGNQPQHF. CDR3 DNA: TGTGCCAGCAGCCCGGGACTGGGGAATCAGCCCCAGCATTTT.

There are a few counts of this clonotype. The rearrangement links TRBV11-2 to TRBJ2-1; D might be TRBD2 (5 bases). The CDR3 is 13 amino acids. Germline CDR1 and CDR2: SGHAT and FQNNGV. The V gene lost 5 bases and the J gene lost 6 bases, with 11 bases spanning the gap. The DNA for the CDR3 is TGTGCCAGCAGCCCTACGCGGGTCAATGAGCAGTTCTTC. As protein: CASSPTRVNEQFF.